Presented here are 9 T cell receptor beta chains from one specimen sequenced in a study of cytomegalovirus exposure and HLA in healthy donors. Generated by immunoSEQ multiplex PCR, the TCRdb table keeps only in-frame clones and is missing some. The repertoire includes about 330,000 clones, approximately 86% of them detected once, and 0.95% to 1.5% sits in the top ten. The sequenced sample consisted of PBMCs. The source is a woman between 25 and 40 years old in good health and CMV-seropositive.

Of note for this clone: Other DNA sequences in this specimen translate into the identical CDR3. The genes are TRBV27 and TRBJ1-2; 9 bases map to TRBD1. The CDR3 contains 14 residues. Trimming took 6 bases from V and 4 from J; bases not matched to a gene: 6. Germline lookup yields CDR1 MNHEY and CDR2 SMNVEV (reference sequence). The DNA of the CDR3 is TGTGCCAGCAGCCTGACAGGGGGAGGCTATGGCTACACCTTC. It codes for CASSLTGGGYGYTF.

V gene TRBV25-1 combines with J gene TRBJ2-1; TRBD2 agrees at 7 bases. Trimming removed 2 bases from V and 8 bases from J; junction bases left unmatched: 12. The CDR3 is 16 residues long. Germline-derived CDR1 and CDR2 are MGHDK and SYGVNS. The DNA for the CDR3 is TGTGCCAGCAGTGAAGAGAGGGGACTATTGTTCGATGAGCAGTTCTTC. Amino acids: CASSEERGLLFDEQFF. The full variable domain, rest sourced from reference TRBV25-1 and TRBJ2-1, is EADIYQTPRYLVIGTGKKITLECSQTMGHDKMYWYQQDPGMELHLIHYSYGVNSTEKGDLSSESTVSRIRTEHFPLTLESARPSHTSQYLCASSEERGLLFDEQFFGPGTRLTVL.

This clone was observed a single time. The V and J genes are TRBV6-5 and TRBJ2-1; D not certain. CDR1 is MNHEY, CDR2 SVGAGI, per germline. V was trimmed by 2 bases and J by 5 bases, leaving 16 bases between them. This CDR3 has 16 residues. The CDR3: CASSYRTASRDNEQFF. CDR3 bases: TGTGCCAGCAGTTACAGGACCGCTTCTAGGGACAATGAGCAGTTCTTC.

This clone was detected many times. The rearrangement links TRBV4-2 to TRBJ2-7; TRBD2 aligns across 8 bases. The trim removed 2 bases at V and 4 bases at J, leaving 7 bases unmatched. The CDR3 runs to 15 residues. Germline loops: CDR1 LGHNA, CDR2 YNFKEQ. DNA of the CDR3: TGTGCCAGCAGCCAATCAAGCGGGGGTAGGTACGAGCAGTACTTC. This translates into CASSQSSGGRYEQYF.

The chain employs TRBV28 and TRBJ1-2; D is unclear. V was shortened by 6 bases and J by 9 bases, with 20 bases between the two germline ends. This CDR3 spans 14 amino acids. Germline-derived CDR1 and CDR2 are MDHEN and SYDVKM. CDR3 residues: CASSRGRQVGSYTF. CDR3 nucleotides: TGTGCCAGCAGCCGCGGACGGCAAGTCGGAAGCTACACCTTC.

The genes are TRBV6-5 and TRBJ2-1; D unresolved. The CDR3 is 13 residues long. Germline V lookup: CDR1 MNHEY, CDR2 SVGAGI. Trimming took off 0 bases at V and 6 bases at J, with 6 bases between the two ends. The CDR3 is CASSYSVVNEQFF. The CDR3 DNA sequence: TGTGCCAGCAGTTACTCTGTGGTCAATGAGCAGTTCTTC.

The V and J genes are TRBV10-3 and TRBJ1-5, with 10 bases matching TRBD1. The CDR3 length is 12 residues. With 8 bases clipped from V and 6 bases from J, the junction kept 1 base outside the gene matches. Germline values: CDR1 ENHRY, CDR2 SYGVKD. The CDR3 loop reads CAIRDRGQPQHF. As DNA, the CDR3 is TGTGCCATCCGGGACAGGGGTCAGCCCCAGCATTTT.

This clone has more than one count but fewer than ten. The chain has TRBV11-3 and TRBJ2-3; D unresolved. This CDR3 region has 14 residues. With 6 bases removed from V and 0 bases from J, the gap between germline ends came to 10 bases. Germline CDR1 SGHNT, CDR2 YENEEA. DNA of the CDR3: TGTGCCAGCAGTAGTGACGTTAGCACAGATACGCAGTATTTT. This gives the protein CASSSDVSTDTQYF.

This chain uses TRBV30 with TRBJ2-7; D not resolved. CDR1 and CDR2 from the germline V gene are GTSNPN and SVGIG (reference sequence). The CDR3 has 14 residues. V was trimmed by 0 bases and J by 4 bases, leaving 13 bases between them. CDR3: CAWSVKAQKYEQYF. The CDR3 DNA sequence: TGTGCCTGGAGTGTAAAAGCCCAAAAGTACGAGCAGTACTTC.